This T cell receptor beta chain was recorded in a study of blood T cell repertoires in COVID-19. Germline-derived CDR1 and CDR2 are LNHDA and SQIVND (reference sequence). This CDR3 comprises 12 residues. The V gene lost 4 bases and the J gene lost 5 bases, with 8 bases spanning the gap. Repertoires were generated with immunoSEQ multiplex PCR, while TCRdb's copy carries only in-frame clones and drops some. The top ten clones hold approximately 30% of a sample with 40,000 or so clones, over 60% of them seen once. This TCR derives from a woman in her seventies with acute or convalescent COVID-19. The chain couples TRBV19 to TRBJ2-5; tentatively, D is TRBD2 (6 bases). The sequencing input was peripheral blood. The CDR3 DNA sequence: TGTGCCAGTAGTAGTGGAGGGGAGACCCAGTACTTC. Translating gives CASSSGGETQYF.